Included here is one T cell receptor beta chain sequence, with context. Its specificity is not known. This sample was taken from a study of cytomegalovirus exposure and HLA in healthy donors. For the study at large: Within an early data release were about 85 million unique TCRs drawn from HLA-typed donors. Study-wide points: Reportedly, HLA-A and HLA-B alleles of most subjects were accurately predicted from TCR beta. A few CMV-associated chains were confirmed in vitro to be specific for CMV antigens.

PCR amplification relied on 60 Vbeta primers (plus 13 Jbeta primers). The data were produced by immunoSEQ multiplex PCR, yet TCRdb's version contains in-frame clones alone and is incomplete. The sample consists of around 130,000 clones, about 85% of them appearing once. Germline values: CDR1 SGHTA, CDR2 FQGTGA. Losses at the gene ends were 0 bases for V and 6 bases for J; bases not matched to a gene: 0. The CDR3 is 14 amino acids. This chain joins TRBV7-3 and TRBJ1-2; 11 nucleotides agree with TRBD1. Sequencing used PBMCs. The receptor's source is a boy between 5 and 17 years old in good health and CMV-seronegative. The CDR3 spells CASSLTGQGDGYTF. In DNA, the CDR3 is TGTGCCAGCAGCTTAACGGGACAGGGGGATGGCTACACCTTC.